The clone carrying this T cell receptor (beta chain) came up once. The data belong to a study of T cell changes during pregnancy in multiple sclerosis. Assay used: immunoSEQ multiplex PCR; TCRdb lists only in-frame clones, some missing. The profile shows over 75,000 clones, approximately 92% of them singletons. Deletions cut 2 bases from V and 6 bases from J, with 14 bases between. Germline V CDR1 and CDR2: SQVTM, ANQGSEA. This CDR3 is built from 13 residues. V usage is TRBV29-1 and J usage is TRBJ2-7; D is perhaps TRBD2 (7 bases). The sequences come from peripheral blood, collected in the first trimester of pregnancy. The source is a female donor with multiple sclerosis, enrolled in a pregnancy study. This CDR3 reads CSVESGGFGEQYF. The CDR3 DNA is TGCAGCGTTGAATCGGGGGGCTTTGGCGAGCAGTACTTC.